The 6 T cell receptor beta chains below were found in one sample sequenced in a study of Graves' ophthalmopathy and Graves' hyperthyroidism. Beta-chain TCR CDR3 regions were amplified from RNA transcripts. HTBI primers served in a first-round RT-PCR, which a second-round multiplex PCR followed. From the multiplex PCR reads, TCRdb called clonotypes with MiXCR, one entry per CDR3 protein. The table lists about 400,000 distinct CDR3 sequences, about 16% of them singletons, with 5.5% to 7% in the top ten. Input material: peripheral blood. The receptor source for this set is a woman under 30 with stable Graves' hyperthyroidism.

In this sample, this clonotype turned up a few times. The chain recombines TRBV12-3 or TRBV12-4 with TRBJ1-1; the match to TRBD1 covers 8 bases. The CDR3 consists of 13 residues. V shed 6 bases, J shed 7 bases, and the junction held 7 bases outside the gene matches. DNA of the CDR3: TGTGCCAGCAGCCCAGGGGGCCGGCTTGAAGCTTTCTTT. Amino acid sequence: CASSPGGRLEAFF.

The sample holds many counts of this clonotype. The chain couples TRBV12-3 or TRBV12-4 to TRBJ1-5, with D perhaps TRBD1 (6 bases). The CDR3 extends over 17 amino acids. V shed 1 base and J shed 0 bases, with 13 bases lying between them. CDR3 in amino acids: CASSLGGRGYSNQPQHF. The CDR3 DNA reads TGTGCCAGCAGTTTAGGGGGCAGGGGATATAGCAATCAGCCCCAGCATTTT.

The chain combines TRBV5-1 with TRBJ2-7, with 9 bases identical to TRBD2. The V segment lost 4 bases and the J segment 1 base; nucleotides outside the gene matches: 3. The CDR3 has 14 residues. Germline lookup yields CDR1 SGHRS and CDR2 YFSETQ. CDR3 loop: CASSETSGSYEQYF. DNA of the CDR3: TGCGCCAGCAGCGAGACTAGCGGATCCTACGAGCAGTACTTC. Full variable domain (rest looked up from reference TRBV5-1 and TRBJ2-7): KAGVTQTPRYLIKTRGQQVTLSCSPISGHRSVSWYQQTPGQGLQFLFEYFSETQRNKGNFPGRFSGRQFSNSRSEMNVSTLELGDSALYLCASSETSGSYEQYFGPGTRLTVT.

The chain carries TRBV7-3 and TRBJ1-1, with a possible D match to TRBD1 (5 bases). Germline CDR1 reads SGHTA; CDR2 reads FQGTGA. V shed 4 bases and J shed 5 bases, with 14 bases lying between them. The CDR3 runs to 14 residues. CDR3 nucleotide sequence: TGTGCCAGCAGCTCCGGGGGGGGGTTGACTGAAGCTTTCTTT. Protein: CASSSGGGLTEAFF.

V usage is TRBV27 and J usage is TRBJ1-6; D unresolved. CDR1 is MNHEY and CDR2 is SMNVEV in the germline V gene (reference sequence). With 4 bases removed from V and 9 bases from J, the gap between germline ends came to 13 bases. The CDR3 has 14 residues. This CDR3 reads CASSSAGEISPLHF. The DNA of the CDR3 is TGTGCCAGCAGTTCCGCGGGTGAAATTTCACCCCTCCACTTT.

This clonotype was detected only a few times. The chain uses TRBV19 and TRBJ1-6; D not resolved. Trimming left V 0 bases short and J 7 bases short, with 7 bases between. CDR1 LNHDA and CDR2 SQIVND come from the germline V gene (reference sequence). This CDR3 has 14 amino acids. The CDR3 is CASSIEGLNSPLHF. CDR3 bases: TGTGCCAGTAGTATAGAGGGCCTGAATTCACCCCTCCACTTT.